This T cell receptor beta chain was recorded in a study of T cell changes during pregnancy in multiple sclerosis. Measured with immunoSEQ multiplex PCR; TCRdb has only the in-frame clones, and not every one. The sample records about 70,000 clones, roughly 94% being singletons. Germline CDR1 is MGHRA and CDR2 is YSYEKL. Trimming took off 1 base at V and 4 bases at J, with 7 bases between the two ends. CDR3 size: 14 residues. This clone appeared once. The chain employs TRBV4-1 and TRBJ2-2; D possibly corresponds to TRBD2 (5 bases). Here the sequenced sample was peripheral blood, taken in the third trimester of pregnancy. The receptor was isolated from a female donor with multiple sclerosis, enrolled in a pregnancy study. The CDR3 region has the DNA TGCGCCAGCAGCCAAGTAGAGGGCACCGGGGAGCTGTTTTTT. Encoded protein: CASSQVEGTGELFF.